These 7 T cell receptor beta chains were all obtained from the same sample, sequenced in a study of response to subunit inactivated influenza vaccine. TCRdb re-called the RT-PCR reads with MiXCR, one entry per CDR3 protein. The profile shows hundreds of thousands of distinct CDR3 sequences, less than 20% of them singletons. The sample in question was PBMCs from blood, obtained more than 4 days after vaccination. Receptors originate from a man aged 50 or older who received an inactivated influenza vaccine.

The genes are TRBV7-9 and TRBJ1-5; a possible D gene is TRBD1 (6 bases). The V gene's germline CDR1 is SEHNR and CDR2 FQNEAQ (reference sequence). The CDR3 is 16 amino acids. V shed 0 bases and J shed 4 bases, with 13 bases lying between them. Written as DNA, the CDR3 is TGTGCCAGCAGCTTAGCTACCGGGACAAATAATCAGCCCCAGCATTTT. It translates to CASSLATGTNNQPQHF.

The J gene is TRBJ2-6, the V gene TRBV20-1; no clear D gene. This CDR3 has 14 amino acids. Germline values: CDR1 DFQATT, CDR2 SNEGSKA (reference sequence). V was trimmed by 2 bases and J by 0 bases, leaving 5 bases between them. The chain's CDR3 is CSARINSGANVLTF. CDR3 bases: TGCAGTGCTAGAATTAACTCTGGGGCCAACGTCCTGACTTTC.

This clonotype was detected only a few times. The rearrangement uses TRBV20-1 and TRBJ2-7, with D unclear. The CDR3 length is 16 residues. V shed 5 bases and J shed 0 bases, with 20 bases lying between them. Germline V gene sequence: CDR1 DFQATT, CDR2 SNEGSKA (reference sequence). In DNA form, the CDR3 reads TGCAGTGCTGCCGGTTTCGGGTCGGCGAGCTCCTACGAGCAGTACTTC. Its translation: CSAAGFGSASSYEQYF.

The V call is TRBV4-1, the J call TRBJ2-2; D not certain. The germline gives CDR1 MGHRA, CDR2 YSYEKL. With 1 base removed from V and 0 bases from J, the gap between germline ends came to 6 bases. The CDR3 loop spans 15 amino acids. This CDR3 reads CASSQAQSNTGELFF. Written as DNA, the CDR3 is TGCGCCAGCAGCCAAGCCCAGTCGAACACCGGGGAGCTGTTTTTT.

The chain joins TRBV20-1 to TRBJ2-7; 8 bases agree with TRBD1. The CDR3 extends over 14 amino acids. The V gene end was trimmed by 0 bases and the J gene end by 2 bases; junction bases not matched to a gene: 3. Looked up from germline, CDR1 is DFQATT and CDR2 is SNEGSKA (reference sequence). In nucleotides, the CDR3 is TGCAGTGCTAGAGAACAGGGGGGAACCTACGAGCAGTACTTC. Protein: CSAREQGGTYEQYF.

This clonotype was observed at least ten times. As DNA, the CDR3 is TGTGCCAGCAGCTTAGTAGAGACAGGGGGCACGAATCAGCCCCAGCATTTT. Protein sequence: CASSLVETGGTNQPQHF. The chain couples TRBV7-2 to TRBJ1-5, with 10 bases aligning to TRBD1. The CDR3 loop spans 17 amino acids. The V segment lost 1 base and the J segment 4 bases; nucleotides outside the gene matches: 7. In germline, CDR1 is SGHTA, CDR2 FQGNSA.

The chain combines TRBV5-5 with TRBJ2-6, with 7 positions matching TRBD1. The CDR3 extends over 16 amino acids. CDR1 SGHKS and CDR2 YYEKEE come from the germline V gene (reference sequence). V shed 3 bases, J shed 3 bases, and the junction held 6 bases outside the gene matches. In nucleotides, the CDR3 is TGTGCCAGCAGCTATTACAGGGGTAGTGGGGCCAACGTCCTGACTTTC. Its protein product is CASSYYRGSGANVLTF. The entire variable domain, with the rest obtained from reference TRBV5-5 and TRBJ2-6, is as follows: DAGVTQSPTHLIKTRGQQVTLRCSPISGHKSVSWYQQVLGQGPQFIFQYYEKEERGRGNFPDRFSARQFPNYSSELNVNALLLGDSALYLCASSYYRGSGANVLTFGAGSRLTVL.